This T cell receptor beta chain was found in a study of beta chain features in type 1 diabetes. Cell sorting via CD45RO/CCR7/CD25/CD127/CD95/CD27 was performed to obtain CD4+ naive, central memory, regulatory and stem cell-like memory cells. The study's findings and limits: In all four CD4+ subsets, TCRB CDR3 length was significantly, moderately reduced in type 1 diabetes.

As every portion of the isolated RNA was reverse transcribed, the sequencing read expressed TCRB transcripts. Only in-frame clones appear in the TCRdb table, and some are missing; sequencing was by immunoSEQ multiplex PCR. The repertoire holds 640,000 or so clones, with roughly 12% as singletons. The J segment lost 5 bases and the V segment lost 3 bases, leaving 6 bases of the junction unmatched. The CDR3 runs to 14 residues. CDR1 SGHRS and CDR2 YFSETQ come from the germline V gene. This clone appeared a few times. Its antigen is unidentified. The origin of this receptor is a man aged 18 to 35 with type 1 diabetes. The specimen sequenced was naive CD4+ T cells from blood. The chain is built from TRBV5-1 and TRBJ2-3, with 7 bases that match TRBD2. The CDR3 reads CASSSRLAGDTQYF. The CDR3 nucleotides are TGCGCCAGCAGCTCGCGACTAGCAGGAGATACGCAGTATTTT.